These 19 T cell receptor beta chains originate from one sample sequenced in a study of cytomegalovirus exposure and HLA in healthy donors. Assay used: immunoSEQ multiplex PCR; TCRdb lists only in-frame clones, some missing. The sample yields 180,000 or so clones, more than 75% seen once. Sequencing input: PBMCs. All receptors come from a woman aged 30 to 39 in good health and CMV-seronegative.

The V gene is TRBV2, the J gene TRBJ1-1, with TRBD1 matching 8 bases. Germline CDR1 and CDR2: SNHLY and FYNNEI. The CDR3 has 15 amino acids. The ends lost 7 bases at V and 6 bases at J; junction bases unmatched: 13. CDR3: CASTPFMDRAAEAFF. In DNA form, the CDR3 reads TGTGCCAGCACCCCCTTCATGGACAGGGCCGCTGAAGCTTTCTTT.

The chain recombines TRBV6-5 with TRBJ1-6, with TRBD1 matching over 7 bases. CDR1 MNHEY and CDR2 SVGAGI come from the germline V gene. V lost 6 bases, J lost 6 bases, and 5 bases stayed unmatched. The CDR3 consists of 14 residues. This CDR3 reads CASRIQGRNSPLHF. The CDR3 bases are TGTGCCAGCAGAATACAGGGGCGTAATTCACCCCTCCACTTT.

This clone was picked up one time. The rearrangement uses TRBV13 and TRBJ2-7; D is possibly TRBD2 (5 bases). Looked up from germline, CDR1 is PRHDT and CDR2 is FYEKMQ (reference sequence). The CDR3 has 15 amino acids. V shed 5 bases and J shed 3 bases, with 17 bases lying between them. The CDR3 region is CASSAAPGKSYEQYF. The CDR3 coding sequence is TGTGCCAGCAGCGCAGCACCGGGGAAGAGCTACGAGCAGTACTTC.

The rearrangement links TRBV10-1 to TRBJ2-1, with a tentative D call TRBD1 (6 bases). Per the germline V gene, CDR1 is WNHNN and CDR2 is SYGVQD (reference sequence). CDR3 length: 15 residues. Trimming stripped 3 bases from V and 8 bases from J, with 17 bases between. The CDR3 region is CASSDTTGDVHEQFF. For the CDR3, the DNA is TGCGCCAGCAGTGACACGACAGGTGATGTCCATGAGCAGTTCTTC.

This chain uses TRBV19 with TRBJ1-4; D might be TRBD1 (6 bases). This CDR3 is built from 19 residues. V was trimmed by 6 bases and J by 0 bases, leaving 23 bases between them. In germline, CDR1 is LNHDA, CDR2 SQIVND (reference sequence). CDR3 in DNA: TGTGCCAGTAGCTTCCCCCCGACAGGAACCATTGCAACTAATGAAAAACTGTTTTTT. Translation gives CASSFPPTGTIATNEKLFF.

J is TRBJ1-2 and V is TRBV9, with TRBD1 matching over 8 bases. This CDR3 spans 15 amino acids. Germline V gene lookup returns CDR1 SGDLS and CDR2 YYNGEE. V was pared by 3 bases and J by 8 bases, with 12 bases of the junction left unmatched. CDR3 sequence (DNA): TGTGCCAGCAGCGAAAACCTTGGACAGGGCGTCGGCTACACCTTC. It translates to CASSENLGQGVGYTF.

This sequence joins TRBV2 and TRBJ1-2; no definite D call. Germline V gene lookup returns CDR1 SNHLY and CDR2 FYNNEI. The CDR3 has 12 amino acids. Between the trimmed V and J ends, which lost 6 bases and 3 bases, there was a span of 8 bases. For the CDR3, the DNA is TGTGCCAGCAGCATACAAGACTATGGCTACACCTTC. This sequence encodes CASSIQDYGYTF. Supplemented by reference TRBV2 and TRBJ1-2, the full variable domain reads EPEVTQTPSHQVTQMGQEVILRCVPISNHLYFYWYRQILGQKVEFLVSFYNNEISEKSEIFDDQFSVERPDGSNFTLKIRSTKLEDSAMYFCASSIQDYGYTFGSGTRLTVV.

The genes are TRBV4-3 and TRBJ1-1; D might be TRBD1 (6 bases). The germline V gene has CDR1 LGHNA and CDR2 YSLEER. This CDR3 spans 16 amino acids. Trimming removed 1 base from V and 3 bases from J, with 15 bases in between. CDR3 nucleotides: TGCGCCAGCAGCCAAGGTGGGGGCGGAACTTACACTGAAGCTTTCTTT. It is translated as CASSQGGGGTYTEAFF.

This chain connects TRBV7-8 to TRBJ2-7; the match to TRBD1 covers 7 bases. Germline values: CDR1 SGHVS, CDR2 FQNEAQ. The CDR3 sequence is 18 residues long. V lost 1 base and J lost 2; bases outside the gene matches: 14. CDR3 DNA sequence: TGTGCCAGCAGCTTAGGGAAATTAACAGGGGACCTCACCTACGAGCAGTACTTC. This translates into CASSLGKLTGDLTYEQYF. Together with reference TRBV7-8 and TRBJ2-7, the CDR3 gives the full variable domain: GAGVSQSPRYKVAKRGQDVALRCDPISGHVSLFWYQQALGQGPEFLTYFQNEAQLDKSGLPSDRFFAERPEGSVSTLKIQRTQQEDSAVYLCASSLGKLTGDLTYEQYFGPGTRLTVT.

V gene TRBV6-5 combines with J gene TRBJ1-6, with 9 bases identical to TRBD1. Germline CDR1 is MNHEY and CDR2 is SVGAGI. Germline trimming cut 8 bases from V and 8 bases from J; bases unmatched to any gene: 4. This CDR3 contains 13 residues. The CDR3 spells CASHRGLDSPLHF. The CDR3 DNA reads TGTGCCAGCCACAGGGGGCTGGATTCACCCCTCCACTTT.

J is TRBJ1-4 and V is TRBV6-1; possibly TRBD1 for D (6 bases). V shed 3 bases and J shed 5 bases, with 13 bases lying between them. The length of the CDR3 is 15 residues. Germline assignment: CDR1 MNHNS and CDR2 SASEGT. The CDR3 loop reads CASSDGQLRNEKLFF. As DNA, the CDR3 is TGTGCCAGCAGTGACGGACAGCTCAGGAATGAAAAACTGTTTTTT.

This rearrangement joins TRBV19 to TRBJ2-2, with 9 positions matching TRBD1. This CDR3 has 16 amino acids. CDR1 is LNHDA, CDR2 SQIVND, per germline (reference sequence). The V and J ends lost 6 bases and 1 base, in that order; junction bases with no gene match: 6. CDR3 sequence reads: CASSPGDRVNTGELFF. Here the CDR3 DNA reads TGTGCCAGTAGCCCCGGGGACAGGGTGAACACCGGGGAGCTGTTTTTT.

This rearrangement joins TRBV6-1 to TRBJ1-2; TRBD1 might be the D (6 bases). V was pared by 6 bases and J by 0 bases, with 11 bases between. The CDR3 totals 14 residues. The germline gives CDR1 MNHNS, CDR2 SASEGT. The CDR3 reads CASRPDSPNYGYTF. The CDR3 bases are TGTGCCAGCAGACCGGACAGCCCTAACTATGGCTACACCTTC.

This chain joins TRBV2 and TRBJ1-2; no definite D call. The CDR3 length is 14 residues. Germline lookup yields CDR1 SNHLY and CDR2 FYNNEI. With 5 bases removed from V and 3 bases from J, the gap between germline ends came to 13 bases. The CDR3 is CASSLSRGDYGYTF. DNA for the CDR3: TGTGCCAGCAGTCTGTCACGGGGTGACTATGGCTACACCTTC.

The chain has TRBV7-2 and TRBJ1-1, with D unclear. CDR1 and CDR2 (germline): SGHTA, FQGNSA. CDR3 length: 11 amino acids. The germline V and J ends were trimmed by 8 bases and 7 bases, with 11 bases remaining between them. The CDR3 coding sequence is TGTGCCAGCGGCCGGGATTTTGAAGCTTTCTTT. Encoded protein: CASGRDFEAFF. The complete variable domain, with remaining parts taken from reference TRBV7-2 and TRBJ1-1, reads GAGVSQSPSNKVTEKGKDVELRCDPISGHTALYWYRQSLGQGLEFLIYFQGNSAPDKSGLPSDRFSAERTGGSVSTLTIQRTQQEDSAVYLCASGRDFEAFFGQGTRLTVV.

The chain employs TRBV6-1 and TRBJ2-7; no clear D. V dropped 7 bases and J dropped 1 base, with 11 bases sitting between them. The CDR3 is made up of 13 amino acids. CDR1 is MNHNS, CDR2 SASEGT, per germline. CDR3 region: CASTPTVSYEQYF. As DNA, the CDR3 is TGTGCCAGCACCCCTACTGTATCCTACGAGCAGTACTTC.

The rearrangement joins TRBV27 to TRBJ1-4, with 7 bases matching TRBD1. Germline values: CDR1 MNHEY, CDR2 SMNVEV (reference sequence). Trimming at V came to 3 bases and at J to 4 bases, leaving 2 bases not matched to a gene. There are 14 residues in the CDR3. CDR3 protein: CASSFSGGNEKLFF. The CDR3 DNA reads as TGTGCCAGCAGTTTTTCAGGGGGTAATGAAAAACTGTTTTTT.

The genes are TRBV4-1 and TRBJ1-1; D not certain. V lost 5 bases and J lost 3, with 16 bases in between. The CDR3 has 15 amino acids. Germline CDR1 and CDR2: MGHRA and YSYEKL. The DNA for the CDR3 is TGCGCCAGCAGCTCCCACACGTATGCGGACACTGAAGCTTTCTTT. This gives the protein CASSSHTYADTEAFF.

The rearrangement links TRBV9 to TRBJ2-7; 7 bases map to TRBD1. There are 13 residues in the CDR3. Germline lookup yields CDR1 SGDLS and CDR2 YYNGEE. The V gene end was trimmed by 3 bases and the J gene end by 9 bases; junction bases not matched to a gene: 9. This chain's CDR3 is CASSEARQGGQYF. CDR3 in DNA: TGTGCCAGCAGCGAAGCCCGACAGGGCGGGCAGTACTTC. The complete variable domain, with remaining parts taken from reference TRBV9 and TRBJ2-7, reads DSGVTQTPKHLITATGQRVTLRCSPRSGDLSVYWYQQSLDQGLQFLIQYYNGEERAKGNILERFSAQQFPDLHSELNLSSLELGDSALYFCASSEARQGGQYFGPGTRLTVT.